The 32 T cell receptor beta chains presented below share a single source sample, sequenced in a study of cytomegalovirus exposure and HLA in healthy donors. Both 60 Vbeta primers and 13 Jbeta primers went into the PCR. Some clones are missing from TCRdb's copy, which holds only in-frame ones; the method was immunoSEQ multiplex PCR. The table has about 120,000 clones, roughly three fifths seen once. The specimen sequenced was PBMCs. Source of these receptors: a woman aged 40 to 55 in good health and CMV-seropositive.

V usage is TRBV5-1 and J usage is TRBJ2-5; TRBD1 aligns across 11 bases. Germline CDR1 is SGHRS and CDR2 is YFSETQ. This CDR3 has 17 residues. The V segment lost 0 bases and the J segment 5 bases; nucleotides outside the gene matches: 9. This CDR3 reads CASSLAFGQGALETQYF. DNA of the CDR3: TGCGCCAGCAGCTTGGCTTTCGGACAGGGGGCGTTGGAGACCCAGTACTTC.

The V call is TRBV10-3, the J call TRBJ2-3; 10 bases match TRBD2. This CDR3 is built from 16 residues. Germline V gives CDR1 ENHRY, CDR2 SYGVKD. The junction had 6 bases not matched to a gene; V was cut back by 3 bases and J by 3 bases. As DNA, the CDR3 is TGTGCCATCAGTGACGAGCGGGGGGGCGGGACAGATACGCAGTATTTT. Translating it yields CAISDERGGGTDTQYF.

A few counts support this clone. The rearrangement links TRBV7-8 to TRBJ1-3; 7 bases align to TRBD1. V dropped 3 bases and J dropped 2; count of bases not matched to a gene: 19. Germline CDR1 reads SGHVS; CDR2 reads FQNEAQ. The length of the CDR3 is 20 residues. CDR3 bases: TGTGCCAGCAGCTTTACCCCCATAGGGGGCGAGAAGAGAGCTGGAAACACCATATATTTT. As protein: CASSFTPIGGEKRAGNTIYF.

This clone has just one count. The rearrangement uses TRBV9 and TRBJ1-2; 8 bases fit TRBD1. CDR3 length equals 15 residues. Germline V gene data show CDR1 as SGDLS and CDR2 as YYNGEE. With 4 bases clipped from V and 5 bases from J, the junction kept 10 bases outside the gene matches. The CDR3 sequence: CASSPEGQGAYGYTF. CDR3 nucleotides: TGTGCCAGCAGCCCAGAGGGGCAGGGGGCTTATGGCTACACCTTC.

The J gene is TRBJ1-2, the V gene TRBV18; TRBD1 is a possible D gene (5 bases). Trimming took off 2 bases at V and 2 bases at J, with 6 bases between the two ends. This CDR3 has 13 amino acids. Germline CDR1 KGHSH, CDR2 LQKENI. CDR3 residues: CASSPTGNYGYTF. CDR3 sequence (DNA): TGTGCCAGCTCACCAACAGGCAACTATGGCTACACCTTC.

The rearrangement links TRBV7-9 to TRBJ2-5; tentative D call: TRBD1 (7 bases). CDR1 and CDR2 (germline): SEHNR, FQNEAQ (reference sequence). V was clipped by 2 bases and J by 2 bases, with 9 bases between them. CDR3 size: 14 residues. CDR3 nucleotides: TGTGCCAGCAGCTTATCAGGGGGGCAAGAGACCCAGTACTTC. This gives the protein CASSLSGGQETQYF.

This clone has a handful of counts. This chain joins TRBV6-4 and TRBJ1-5; a weak D match, TRBD1 (5 bases). The CDR3 sequence is 12 residues long. V was cut by 9 bases and J by 5 bases, with 11 bases left in between. Per the germline V gene, CDR1 is MRHNA and CDR2 is SNTAGT. CDR3: CASTWGDQPQHF. The CDR3 bases are TGTGCCAGTACATGGGGCGATCAGCCCCAGCATTTT.

The chain carries TRBV21-1 and TRBJ2-2; the table's TRBD1 call for D was not verified on the DNA. TRBV21-1 is listed as a pseudogene. The CDR3 has 15 residues. The CDR3 reads CASSNPGERTGELFF. The DNA for the CDR3 is TGTGCCAGCAGCAACCCAGGGGAACGGACCGGGGAGCTGTTTTTT.

V usage is TRBV2 and J usage is TRBJ1-1, with D possibly matching TRBD1 (5 bases). V shed 6 bases and J shed 0 bases, with 11 bases lying between them. The germline gives CDR1 SNHLY, CDR2 FYNNEI. The CDR3 sequence is 14 residues long. CDR3 nucleotide sequence: TGTGCCAGCAGGGACACTGGCATGAACACTGAAGCTTTCTTT. It encodes CASRDTGMNTEAFF.

The chain has TRBV5-1 and TRBJ1-4, with 8 nucleotides matching TRBD1. Germline V CDR1 and CDR2: SGHRS, YFSETQ. This CDR3 has 15 amino acids. Germline trimming cut 2 bases from V and 4 bases from J; bases unmatched to any gene: 4. The CDR3 protein is CASSFETGDNEKLFF. The CDR3 DNA reads TGCGCCAGCAGCTTTGAGACAGGGGATAATGAAAAACTGTTTTTT.

This clone was counted a few times. V is TRBV30 and J is TRBJ2-1; 8 bases fit TRBD2. Germline loops: CDR1 GTSNPN, CDR2 SVGIG (reference sequence). With V trimmed by 2 bases and J by 3 bases, 6 bases remained unmatched. The CDR3 is made up of 15 amino acids. CDR3 residues: CAWSFFSGDYNEQFF. The CDR3 nucleotides are TGTGCCTGGAGTTTTTTTAGCGGGGACTACAATGAGCAGTTCTTC. Variable domain in full (rest from reference TRBV30 and TRBJ2-1): SQTIHQWPATLVQPVGSPLSLECTVEGTSNPNLYWYRQAAGRGLQLLFYSVGIGQISSEVPQNLSASRPQDRQFILSSKKLLLSDSGFYLCAWSFFSGDYNEQFFGPGTRLTVL.

This clone appeared a few times. CDR3 in DNA: TGTGCCAGCACCTGGGGGGCAGGGGGGACTGAAGCTTTCTTT. This encodes CASTWGAGGTEAFF. The chain is built from TRBV5-4 and TRBJ1-1, with 7 nucleotides matching TRBD1. V trimming: 6 bases; J trimming: 5 bases; junction bases outside the gene matches: 10. The CDR3 has 14 residues. Germline V lookup: CDR1 SGHNT, CDR2 YYREEE (reference sequence).

This clone turned up a few times. At the DNA level, this CDR3 is encoded by other sequences in the same sample as well. This sequence joins TRBV5-6 and TRBJ2-3, with TRBD1 identical over 7 bases. There are 14 residues in the CDR3. The V and J ends lost 5 bases and 1 base, in that order; junction bases with no gene match: 4. The germline V gene has CDR1 SGHDT and CDR2 YYEEEE. Here the CDR3 DNA reads TGTGCCAGCAGTTCCGGACAGGGCACAGATACGCAGTATTTT. This sequence encodes CASSSGQGTDTQYF. The full variable domain, with the rest looked up from reference TRBV5-6 and TRBJ2-3, is DAGVTQSPTHLIKTRGQQVTLRCSPKSGHDTVSWYQQALGQGPQFIFQYYEEEERQRGNFPDRFSGHQFPNYSSELNVNALLLGDSALYLCASSSGQGTDTQYFGPGTRLTVL.

On this clone: An end of the junction differs from the germline gene, which may be a read error. This chain joins TRBV6-1 and TRBJ2-7; 9 bases match TRBD1. Looked up from germline, CDR1 is MNHNS and CDR2 is SASEGT. This CDR3 has 15 amino acids. The CDR3 spells CASSEVYRGLYEQYF. The CDR3 DNA reads TGTGCCAGCAGCGAAGTTTACAGGGGGCTCTACGAGCAGTACTTC.

The chain links TRBV5-1 to TRBJ1-1; 7 bases are a match to TRBD1. There are 14 residues in the CDR3. Trimming took 2 bases from V and 0 from J; bases not matched to a gene: 1. Germline V gene sequence: CDR1 SGHRS, CDR2 YFSETQ. DNA of the CDR3: TGCGCCAGCAGCTTCGGGACAGTGAACACTGAAGCTTTCTTT. Translating gives CASSFGTVNTEAFF.

V gene TRBV7-9 combines with J gene TRBJ2-1, with TRBD2 matching over 12 bases. V dropped 0 bases and J dropped 10; count of bases not matched to a gene: 7. The germline gives CDR1 SEHNR, CDR2 FQNEAQ (reference sequence). There are 16 residues in the CDR3. The CDR3 DNA follows: TGTGCCAGCAGCTTAGCGTTACTAGCGGGAGGCCGAGAGCAGTTCTTC. Its protein is CASSLALLAGGREQFF.

The V call is TRBV18, the J call TRBJ2-3; 7 nucleotides align to TRBD2. This CDR3 has 15 amino acids. The V segment lost 2 bases and the J segment 0 bases; nucleotides outside the gene matches: 2. From germline, CDR1 is KGHSH and CDR2 LQKENI. CDR3 in amino acids: CASSPTGGSTDTQYF. In nucleotides, the CDR3 is TGTGCCAGCTCACCAACCGGGGGGAGCACAGATACGCAGTATTTT.

V usage is TRBV7-9 and J usage is TRBJ1-5; TRBD1 aligns across 7 bases. The J segment lost 6 bases and the V segment lost 3 bases, leaving 14 bases of the junction unmatched. Germline CDR1 reads SEHNR; CDR2 reads FQNEAQ (reference sequence). The CDR3 contains 17 residues. The CDR3 sequence: CASSFGQERGLSQPQHF. CDR3 sequence (DNA): TGTGCCAGCAGCTTCGGACAGGAACGGGGACTCAGTCAGCCCCAGCATTTT.

This chain links TRBV6-1 with TRBJ2-7; D gene ambiguous. Germline CDR1 MNHNS, CDR2 SASEGT. This CDR3 has 13 amino acids. V dropped 4 bases and J dropped 1 base, with 8 bases sitting between them. The CDR3 here is CASSGATSYEQYF. CDR3 bases: TGTGCCAGCAGTGGAGCCACTTCCTACGAGCAGTACTTC.

Concerning this clone: One end of the junction varies from germline; a read error may be responsible. This chain uses TRBV7-7 with TRBJ2-2; possible D gene TRBD1, 6 bases. This CDR3 has 14 residues. The germline CDR1 and CDR2 sequences are SSHAT and FNYEAQ (reference sequence). This chain's CDR3 is CASSPGQGSGELFF. The CDR3 nucleotides read TGTGCTAGCAGTCCGGGGCAGGGGTCCGGGGAGCTGTTTTTT.

As to this clone: Other DNA sequences in the same sample also yield this CDR3. The chain carries TRBV10-3 and TRBJ2-7, with 7 bases fitting TRBD1. Germline trimming cut 3 bases from V and 7 bases from J; bases unmatched to any gene: 15. The CDR3 covers 16 residues. CDR1 is ENHRY and CDR2 is SYGVKD in the germline V gene. Here the CDR3 DNA reads TGTGCCATCAGTGACTCCGCGACCGGGACAGTCTATGAGCAGTACTTC. This gives the protein CAISDSATGTVYEQYF.

This clone was seen a handful of times. V and J are TRBV2 and TRBJ1-1; a possible D gene is TRBD1 (5 bases). Germline values: CDR1 SNHLY, CDR2 FYNNEI. Trimming took off 5 bases at V and 4 bases at J, with 20 bases between the two ends. This CDR3 spans 16 amino acids. The DNA for the CDR3 is TGTGCCAGCAGTAGCCAGGGTGTGGTAGTGGGCACTGAAGCTTTCTTT. The encoded protein is CASSSQGVVVGTEAFF. Filled out from reference TRBV2 and TRBJ1-1, the complete variable domain reads EPEVTQTPSHQVTQMGQEVILRCVPISNHLYFYWYRQILGQKVEFLVSFYNNEISEKSEIFDDQFSVERPDGSNFTLKIRSTKLEDSAMYFCASSSQGVVVGTEAFFGQGTRLTVV.

This sequence joins TRBV10-3 and TRBJ2-3; 8 bases agree with TRBD1. V trimming: 5 bases; J trimming: 4 bases; junction bases outside the gene matches: 5. Germline CDR1 and CDR2: ENHRY and SYGVKD. This CDR3 spans 14 amino acids. The CDR3 sequence: CAISYRTGPDTQYF. The DNA for the CDR3 is TGTGCCATCAGTTATAGGACAGGGCCAGATACGCAGTATTTT.

This clone was detected only once. The chain has TRBV6-5 and TRBJ2-7, with D hard to call. This CDR3 region has 11 residues. From germline, CDR1 is MNHEY and CDR2 SVGAGI. V was shortened by 2 bases and J by 4 bases, with 3 bases between the two germline ends. The chain's CDR3 is CASSYRYEQYF. The CDR3, as DNA: TGTGCCAGCAGTTACCGGTACGAGCAGTACTTC.

V usage is TRBV6-1 and J usage is TRBJ2-1; a possible D gene is TRBD2 (6 bases). The CDR3 consists of 15 residues. Germline lookup yields CDR1 MNHNS and CDR2 SASEGT. V lost 4 bases, J lost 2 bases, and 12 bases lay in between. CDR3 protein: CASSGSSGTYNEQFF. The CDR3 DNA reads TGTGCCAGCAGTGGAAGTAGCGGAACCTACAATGAGCAGTTCTTC.

The chain couples TRBV5-1 to TRBJ2-7; TRBD1 matches at 8 bases. CDR1 is SGHRS, CDR2 YFSETQ, per germline. V dropped 3 bases and J dropped 7; count of bases not matched to a gene: 6. There are 13 residues in the CDR3. The CDR3 is CASSSQGAGEQYF. CDR3 nucleotide sequence: TGCGCCAGCAGCTCTCAGGGGGCGGGTGAGCAGTACTTC.

This rearrangement joins TRBV28 to TRBJ2-1, with D possibly TRBD1 on 6 matching bases. In germline, CDR1 is MDHEN, CDR2 SYDVKM. There are 17 residues in the CDR3. Deletions cut 6 bases from V and 7 bases from J, with 25 bases between. The CDR3 loop reads CASSHRQDLLKGNEQFF. For the CDR3, the DNA is TGTGCCAGCAGCCACCGACAGGACCTCCTCAAGGGGAATGAGCAGTTCTTC.

This chain connects TRBV2 to TRBJ1-2, with D hard to call. The V gene lost 9 bases and the J gene lost 0 bases, with 8 bases spanning the gap. The germline V gene encodes CDR1 SNHLY and CDR2 FYNNEI. CDR3 size: 12 residues. The CDR3, as DNA: TGTGCCAGGTCAGGCCCTAACTATGGCTACACCTTC. Translation: CARSGPNYGYTF.

CDR3 residues: CASSLGTGINEQFF. CDR3 sequence (DNA): TGTGCCAGCAGCTTGGGGACAGGGATCAATGAGCAGTTCTTC. The chain joins TRBV5-8 to TRBJ2-1; 8 bases match TRBD1. V was pared by 0 bases and J by 6 bases, with 2 bases of the junction left unmatched. The CDR3 is 14 amino acids. CDR1 and CDR2 (germline): SGHTS, YDEGEE.

This clone was seen a few times. V usage is TRBV6-5 and J usage is TRBJ1-2; 7 bases match TRBD1. In germline, CDR1 is MNHEY, CDR2 SVGAGI. The CDR3 is made up of 11 amino acids. Trimming removed 11 bases from V and 2 bases from J; junction bases left unmatched: 2. The chain's CDR3 is CASGQNYGYTF. The CDR3 region has the DNA TGTGCCTCGGGACAGAACTATGGCTACACCTTC.

V usage is TRBV9 and J usage is TRBJ2-7, with D unresolved. The CDR3 extends over 14 amino acids. From germline, CDR1 is SGDLS and CDR2 YYNGEE. Between the trimmed V and J ends, which lost 2 bases and 1 base, there was a span of 10 bases. In DNA form, the CDR3 reads TGTGCCAGCAGCGTCGGAAGCGATTCCTACGAGCAGTACTTC. Its translation is CASSVGSDSYEQYF.

The chain couples TRBV15 to TRBJ1-2; 9 bases match TRBD1. This CDR3 has 17 residues. CDR1 is LNHNV, CDR2 YYDKDF, per germline (reference sequence). J gave up 6 bases and V 5 bases, and 16 bases lay outside the gene matches. The CDR3 is CATSGEYPGTGRDGYTF. Written as DNA, the CDR3 is TGTGCCACCAGCGGCGAATACCCCGGGACAGGGAGGGATGGCTACACCTTC.